Listed here are 32 T cell receptor beta chains from one sample, sequenced in a study of blood T cell repertoires in COVID-19. The protocol was immunoSEQ multiplex PCR, while the TCRdb copy is restricted to in-frame clones and leaves out a portion. In the table there are hundreds of thousands of clones, about 87% of which are singletons. What was sequenced was PBMCs or T cells enriched from blood (not recorded which). Receptors originate from a woman aged 45-59 years who had recovered from COVID-19.

The V call is TRBV5-5, the J call TRBJ1-5; TRBD1 aligns across 7 bases. Germline V gene sequence: CDR1 SGHKS, CDR2 YYEKEE (reference sequence). The CDR3 has 15 amino acids. V gave up 4 bases and J gave up 7 bases; unmatched junction bases: 11. CDR3 bases: TGTGCCAGCAGCCTAACCGGGACAGATAGACAGCCCCAGCATTTT. Residues: CASSLTGTDRQPQHF. The whole variable domain, remainder taken from reference TRBV5-5 and TRBJ1-5, is DAGVTQSPTHLIKTRGQQVTLRCSPISGHKSVSWYQQVLGQGPQFIFQYYEKEERGRGNFPDRFSARQFPNYSSELNVNALLLGDSALYLCASSLTGTDRQPQHFGDGTRLSIL.

This sequence joins TRBV28 and TRBJ2-1, with 9 bases fitting TRBD2. Looked up from germline, CDR1 is MDHEN and CDR2 is SYDVKM. The CDR3 has 15 amino acids. The trim removed 1 base at V and 3 bases at J, leaving 1 base unmatched. The chain's CDR3 is CASSLSSGVYNEQFF. DNA for the CDR3: TGTGCCAGCAGTTTATCTAGCGGGGTCTACAATGAGCAGTTCTTC.

V usage is TRBV29-1 and J usage is TRBJ1-1, with a possible D match to TRBD1 (6 bases). V lost 0 bases and J lost 3, with 11 bases in between. CDR3 length: 14 residues. Germline-derived CDR1 and CDR2 are SQVTM and ANQGSEA. CDR3 in DNA: TGCAGCGTTGAAGATCAAGGGGGGGACACTGAAGCTTTCTTT. Its protein is CSVEDQGGDTEAFF.

This clone was picked up many times. The V call is TRBV9, the J call TRBJ2-7, with D tentatively TRBD2 (6 bases). From germline, CDR1 is SGDLS and CDR2 YYNGEE. V was pared by 0 bases and J by 0 bases, with 13 bases between. This CDR3 has 16 residues. CDR3 DNA sequence: TGTGCCAGCAGCGTAGACCCTAGCGCGAGCTCCTACGAGCAGTACTTC. It translates to CASSVDPSASSYEQYF.

The rearrangement uses TRBV9 and TRBJ1-1; D is possibly TRBD1 (6 bases). CDR3 length: 15 amino acids. V lost 4 bases, J lost 1 base, and 14 bases lay in between. From germline, CDR1 is SGDLS and CDR2 YYNGEE. CDR3 nucleotide sequence: TGTGCCAGCAGCCCCCGGGACACCAAGAACACTGAAGCTTTCTTT. This sequence encodes CASSPRDTKNTEAFF.

V is TRBV6-1 and J is TRBJ2-7, with D possibly TRBD1 on 6 matching bases. The CDR3 contains 17 residues. Per the germline V gene, CDR1 is MNHNS and CDR2 is SASEGT. V lost 3 bases and J lost 1, with 19 bases in between. The CDR3 reads CASSDFGGWGVSYEQYF. The CDR3 DNA follows: TGTGCCAGCAGTGACTTTGGGGGCTGGGGAGTTTCCTACGAGCAGTACTTC.

For the CDR3, the DNA is TGTGCCAGCACGTGGGGGGGAACTGAAAAACTGTTTTTT. Amino acids: CASTWGGTEKLFF. The chain has TRBV28 and TRBJ1-4, with TRBD1 as a possible D gene (5 bases). CDR1 and CDR2 from the germline V gene are MDHEN and SYDVKM. Trimming left V 7 bases short and J 7 bases short, with 13 bases between. The CDR3 runs 13 residues.

Comment on this clone: The sample holds other DNA sequences that translate to the same CDR3. The V gene is TRBV7-9, the J gene TRBJ1-1; D perhaps matches TRBD1 (5 bases). This CDR3 contains 12 residues. V lost 4 bases and J lost 5, with 8 bases in between. The V gene's germline CDR1 is SEHNR and CDR2 FQNEAQ (reference sequence). In DNA form, the CDR3 reads TGTGCCAGCAGCTCTAGGGGTACTGAAGCTTTCTTT. It codes for CASSSRGTEAFF.

The CDR3 DNA reads TGTGCCAGCAGTTTAGGCGGGCATTATGGCTACACCTTC. This encodes CASSLGGHYGYTF. The chain joins TRBV28 to TRBJ1-2; D is ambiguous. This CDR3 region has 13 residues. Germline values: CDR1 MDHEN, CDR2 SYDVKM. Trimming took off 2 bases at V and 5 bases at J, with 9 bases between the two ends.

V and J are TRBV6-1 and TRBJ2-7; 11 bases fit TRBD2. The CDR3 sequence is 19 residues long. With 3 bases clipped from V and 6 bases from J, the junction kept 19 bases outside the gene matches. Germline lookup yields CDR1 MNHNS and CDR2 SASEGT. CDR3 region: CASSDRDRLAGLPPPEQYF. In nucleotides, the CDR3 is TGTGCCAGCAGTGATAGGGACAGACTAGCGGGACTACCCCCCCCCGAGCAGTACTTC.

CDR3 DNA sequence: TGTGCCAGCAGCTTAGGGCTAGCGGGCCCCACAGATACGCAGTATTTT. It is translated as CASSLGLAGPTDTQYF. The rearrangement uses TRBV7-8 and TRBJ2-3; 8 bases fit TRBD2. This CDR3 is 16 amino acids long. The V segment lost 1 base and the J segment 2 bases; nucleotides outside the gene matches: 5. CDR1 and CDR2 from the germline V gene are SGHVS and FQNEAQ.

The V call is TRBV27, the J call TRBJ1-2; a weak D match, TRBD1 (5 bases). V was clipped by 3 bases and J by 4 bases, with 12 bases between them. CDR3 length: 14 amino acids. Germline loops: CDR1 MNHEY, CDR2 SMNVEV (reference sequence). In DNA form, the CDR3 reads TGTGCCAGCAGTTTCGGGGGTTTGGGCTATGGCTACACCTTC. It encodes CASSFGGLGYGYTF.

The chain employs TRBV27 and TRBJ1-1; D gene uncertain. The V end lost 5 bases, the J end lost 0 bases, and 13 bases lay between the germline ends. The CDR3 sequence is 15 residues long. The V gene's germline CDR1 is MNHEY and CDR2 SMNVEV (reference sequence). This CDR3 reads CASSAHRDMNTEAFF. Written as DNA, the CDR3 is TGTGCCAGCAGTGCCCACCGAGACATGAACACTGAAGCTTTCTTT.

The V and J genes are TRBV12-3 or TRBV12-4 and TRBJ1-6, with 10 bases matching TRBD1. The CDR3 runs to 13 residues. Trimming cost V 6 bases and J 9 bases; bases outside gene matches: 2. The CDR3 sequence: CASSRTGGSPLHF. The CDR3 nucleotides read TGTGCCAGCAGCCGGACAGGGGGTTCACCCCTCCACTTT.

V usage is TRBV29-1 and J usage is TRBJ1-4; D not certain. In germline, CDR1 is SQVTM, CDR2 ANQGSEA. This CDR3 comprises 12 residues. Trimming left V 7 bases short and J 2 bases short, with 8 bases between. This CDR3 reads CSGSVTNEKLFF. Written as DNA, the CDR3 is TGCAGCGGATCGGTCACTAATGAAAAACTGTTTTTT.

The chain employs TRBV2 and TRBJ2-2, with D perhaps matching TRBD2 (5 bases). Trimming took off 1 base at V and 8 bases at J, with 14 bases between the two ends. Germline V gene lookup returns CDR1 SNHLY and CDR2 FYNNEI. The CDR3 is 15 amino acids. The CDR3 here is CASSEVSGRTGELFF. The CDR3 DNA follows: TGTGCCAGCAGTGAAGTTTCGGGGAGAACTGGGGAGCTGTTTTTT.

The chain recombines TRBV25-1 with TRBJ2-5; D gene unclear. The CDR3 sequence is 12 residues long. V lost 0 bases and J 5 bases, leaving 4 bases between the germline ends. Germline-derived CDR1 and CDR2 are MGHDK and SYGVNS. This chain's CDR3 is CASSEYRETQYF. For the CDR3, the DNA is TGTGCCAGCAGTGAATACCGGGAGACCCAGTACTTC.

The V and J genes are TRBV29-1 and TRBJ1-1, with unresolved D. Trimming took 7 bases from V and 4 from J, leaving 13 bases between them. CDR3 length: 12 residues. Germline V gene lookup returns CDR1 SQVTM and CDR2 ANQGSEA. The CDR3 DNA is TGCAGCGGGATGGTTGGGCTCACTGAAGCTTTCTTT. It codes for CSGMVGLTEAFF.

The chain is built from TRBV6-5 and TRBJ2-3; D gene uncertain. Germline CDR1 MNHEY, CDR2 SVGAGI. The CDR3 loop spans 13 amino acids. Deletions cut 5 bases from V and 6 bases from J, with 12 bases between. CDR3 in amino acids: CASSPLVGDTQYF. As DNA, the CDR3 is TGTGCCAGCAGTCCCCTAGTAGGTGATACGCAGTATTTT.

The chain links TRBV28 to TRBJ2-1; TRBD2 matches at 8 bases. Germline assignment: CDR1 MDHEN and CDR2 SYDVKM. V was pared by 7 bases and J by 3 bases, with 8 bases of the junction left unmatched. The CDR3 has 15 amino acids. This CDR3 reads CASTKAGVNYNEQFF. As DNA, the CDR3 is TGTGCCAGCACCAAAGCGGGAGTTAACTACAATGAGCAGTTCTTC.

The gene calls are TRBV3-1 (or the pseudogene TRBV3-2) and TRBJ2-1, with 10 bases aligning to TRBD2. The germline V gene has CDR1 LGHDT and CDR2 YNNKEL (reference sequence). V shed 4 bases, J shed 4 bases, and the junction held 7 bases outside the gene matches. This CDR3 has 16 residues. The chain's CDR3 is CASSPLAGKGYNEQFF. The CDR3 DNA follows: TGTGCCAGCAGCCCACTAGCGGGAAAGGGATACAATGAGCAGTTCTTC.

CDR3 coding DNA: TGTGCCTGGAGTATAGGGGGACTAGGGAAAGAGCAGTTCTTC. It is translated as CAWSIGGLGKEQFF. This chain uses TRBV30 with TRBJ2-1, with 8 bases aligning to TRBD2. J lost 10 bases, V lost 2 bases, and 10 bases had no gene match. Germline V gene data show CDR1 as GTSNPN and CDR2 as SVGIG (reference sequence). The CDR3 loop spans 14 amino acids.

The chain's CDR3 is CASSEGGFYNEQFF. In DNA form, the CDR3 reads TGCGCCAGCAGTGAAGGCGGGTTCTACAATGAGCAGTTCTTC. The chain combines TRBV10-1 with TRBJ2-1; TRBD2 is a possible D gene (5 bases). Germline V gene sequence: CDR1 WNHNN, CDR2 SYGVQD (reference sequence). With 3 bases removed from V and 3 bases from J, the gap between germline ends came to 9 bases. This CDR3 has 14 residues.

The chain joins TRBV10-1 to TRBJ1-5; D not resolved. V lost 7 bases to trimming and J lost 7 bases, with 11 bases between them. The CDR3 is 12 residues long. CDR1 is WNHNN, CDR2 SYGVQD, per germline (reference sequence). The CDR3 sequence is CASTVGKQPQHF. CDR3 DNA: TGCGCCAGCACCGTCGGGAAACAGCCCCAGCATTTT.

The chain recombines TRBV15 with TRBJ2-3, with D possibly being TRBD1 (6 bases). The germline CDR1 and CDR2 sequences are LNHNV and YYDKDF (reference sequence). The CDR3 is made up of 16 amino acids. The ends were cut back, 1 base at V and 4 bases at J, with 15 bases in the middle. The CDR3 bases are TGTGCCACCAGCAGAGCCCCTAGGGGGAGCCCAGATACGCAGTATTTT. Its translation is CATSRAPRGSPDTQYF. Supplemented by reference TRBV15 and TRBJ2-3, the full variable domain reads DAMVIQNPRYQVTQFGKPVTLSCSQTLNHNVMYWYQQKSSQAPKLLFHYYDKDFNNEADTPDNFQSRRPNTSFCFLDIRSPGLGDTAMYLCATSRAPRGSPDTQYFGPGTRLTVL.

V is TRBV7-9 and J is TRBJ2-1; no definite D call. This CDR3 comprises 14 residues. Between the trimmed V and J ends, which lost 5 bases and 0 bases, there was a span of 8 bases. Germline CDR1 is SEHNR and CDR2 is FQNEAQ (reference sequence). The CDR3 reads CASSRQNSYNEQFF. CDR3 DNA sequence: TGTGCCAGCAGCCGCCAGAACTCCTACAATGAGCAGTTCTTC.

The chain combines TRBV19 with TRBJ2-7; D may be TRBD1 (6 bases). The CDR3 is 12 residues long. The germline V gene has CDR1 LNHDA and CDR2 SQIVND (reference sequence). Trimming pared 4 bases from V and 3 bases from J, leaving 7 bases between. The chain's CDR3 is CASSKQGYEQYF. The CDR3 bases are TGTGCCAGTAGTAAACAGGGCTACGAGCAGTACTTC.

This clone turned up a few times. The chain combines TRBV19 with TRBJ2-5; TRBD2 aligns across 7 bases. Germline V gene lookup returns CDR1 LNHDA and CDR2 SQIVND (reference sequence). V was pared by 10 bases and J by 5 bases, with 19 bases of the junction left unmatched. CDR3 length equals 16 residues. The CDR3 DNA is TGTGCCACCGCTTGGGATAGGGGCGGGAGTGGCGAGACCCAGTACTTC. Residues: CATAWDRGGSGETQYF.

The table lists this clone with a few counts. CDR3 coding DNA: TGTGCCGGGGGATACAGGGACTCTGGAAACACCATATATTTT. Its translation is CAGGYRDSGNTIYF. The chain is built from TRBV6-5 and TRBJ1-3; D might be TRBD1 (6 bases). Germline V gene sequence: CDR1 MNHEY, CDR2 SVGAGI. The ends were cut back, 11 bases at V and 0 bases at J, with 14 bases in the middle. The CDR3 has 14 amino acids.

A remark on this clone: The identical CDR3 is also encoded by other nucleotide sequences in the sample. The chain uses TRBV27 and TRBJ1-1; D uncertain. The CDR3 spans 11 residues. The germline V gene encodes CDR1 MNHEY and CDR2 SMNVEV (reference sequence). The V gene lost 4 bases and the J gene lost 2 bases, with 2 bases spanning the gap. The CDR3 region is CASSSNTEAFF. CDR3 coding DNA: TGTGCCAGCAGTTCAAACACTGAAGCTTTCTTT.

The rearrangement uses TRBV6-2 or TRBV6-3 and TRBJ1-5; 10 bases line up with TRBD1. There are 13 residues in the CDR3. Trimming removed 6 bases from V and 6 bases from J; junction bases left unmatched: 2. Germline V CDR1 and CDR2: MNHEY, SVGEGT. The CDR3 nucleotides read TGTGCCAGCAGCGGGACAGGGGCTCAGCCCCAGCATTTT. Its translation: CASSGTGAQPQHF.

In DNA form, the CDR3 reads TGTGCCAGCAGCCCCGGGACAGCTAATGAAAAACTGTTTTTT. This sequence encodes CASSPGTANEKLFF. This chain links TRBV11-1 with TRBJ1-4, with 7 nucleotides matching TRBD1. Germline CDR1 reads SGHAT; CDR2 reads FQDESV (reference sequence). The CDR3 is 14 amino acids. V lost 5 bases, J lost 3 bases, and 3 bases stayed unmatched.